One sample yielded the 4 T cell receptor beta chains listed below, sequenced in a study of cytomegalovirus exposure and HLA in healthy donors. Primers: 60 Vbeta forward and 13 Jbeta reverse. Profiled with immunoSEQ multiplex PCR; TCRdb holds only in-frame clones, not every one. The data show about 160,000 clones, with less than 85% seen just once and 1.2% to 1.5% held by the top ten. Sequences were obtained from PBMCs. The source of these receptors is a man aged 60 to 75 in good health and CMV-seronegative.

The CDR3 sequence: CASSPGAALLGEQFF. The CDR3 DNA reads TGTGCCAGCAGCCCCGGAGCGGCCCTTCTGGGTGAGCAGTTCTTC. The chain joins TRBV11-2 to TRBJ2-1; weak D call: TRBD2 (5 bases). Trimming pared 5 bases from V and 9 bases from J, leaving 20 bases between. CDR1 SGHAT and CDR2 FQNNGV come from the germline V gene. The CDR3 totals 15 residues.

This clone was seen a handful of times. The rearrangement joins TRBV30 to TRBJ2-1, with a tentative D call TRBD2 (5 bases). V was cut by 2 bases and J by 0 bases, with 11 bases left in between. Germline assignment: CDR1 GTSNPN and CDR2 SVGIG (reference sequence). This CDR3 is 15 amino acids long. CDR3 sequence: CAWSWTSGSYNEQFF. The CDR3 DNA is TGTGCCTGGAGTTGGACTTCAGGCTCCTACAATGAGCAGTTCTTC. The full variable domain, completed using reference TRBV30 and TRBJ2-1, is SQTIHQWPATLVQPVGSPLSLECTVEGTSNPNLYWYRQAAGRGLQLLFYSVGIGQISSEVPQNLSASRPQDRQFILSSKKLLLSDSGFYLCAWSWTSGSYNEQFFGPGTRLTVL.

The gene calls are TRBV30 and TRBJ2-5; TRBD2 aligns across 7 bases. Germline V gives CDR1 GTSNPN, CDR2 SVGIG (reference sequence). This CDR3 spans 12 amino acids. V trimming: 0 bases; J trimming: 7 bases; junction bases outside the gene matches: 2. This CDR3 reads CAWSVPSGTQYF. CDR3 in DNA: TGTGCCTGGAGTGTGCCTAGCGGGACCCAGTACTTC.

The chain recombines TRBV11-2 with TRBJ2-7; D perhaps matches TRBD2 (5 bases). Trimming removed 0 bases at V and 3 bases at J, with 9 bases between. From germline, CDR1 is SGHAT and CDR2 FQNNGV. The CDR3 has 14 residues. CDR3 DNA: TGTGCCAGCAGCTTAGATGTAACTAGCTACGAGCAGTACTTC. As protein: CASSLDVTSYEQYF.